Shown below are 8 T cell receptor beta chains from a single sample sequenced in a study of cytomegalovirus exposure and HLA in healthy donors. Produced via immunoSEQ multiplex PCR; TCRdb's table is partial and in-frame only. The profile shows approximately 280,000 clones, about 86% of them singletons. Sequenced sample: PBMCs. The source is a woman in her late teens or twenties in good health and CMV-seronegative.

The CDR3 spells CASSAPGTGLYGYTF. The CDR3 coding sequence is TGTGCCAGCAGTGCCCCCGGGACAGGGCTCTATGGCTACACCTTC. The chain uses TRBV6-1 and TRBJ1-2; the match to TRBD1 covers 9 bases. J gave up 4 bases and V 4 bases, and 7 bases lay outside the gene matches. The CDR3 runs to 15 residues. Germline V gene lookup returns CDR1 MNHNS and CDR2 SASEGT.

The chain has TRBV4-1 and TRBJ2-7, with 10 bases identical to TRBD1. The CDR3 has 15 residues. Germline lookup yields CDR1 MGHRA and CDR2 YSYEKL. After removal of 2 bases from V and 4 bases from J, the junction contained 5 bases not matched to a gene. The CDR3 nucleotides read TGCGCCAGCAGCCAACCCGACAGGGGGCTGTACGAGCAGTACTTC. Translation gives CASSQPDRGLYEQYF.

Note on this clone: Other nucleotide sequences from this sample produce the same CDR3. V usage is TRBV28 and J usage is TRBJ2-7, with TRBD1 matching over 8 bases. CDR3 length: 14 residues. V shed 6 bases, J shed 3 bases, and the junction held 7 bases outside the gene matches. The germline CDR1 and CDR2 sequences are MDHEN and SYDVKM. CDR3 protein: CASSPGQGSYEQYF. Written as DNA, the CDR3 is TGTGCCAGCAGCCCTGGACAGGGAAGCTACGAGCAGTACTTC.

This chain joins TRBV23-1 and TRBJ1-2; the match to TRBD1 covers 7 bases. TRBV23-1 is classed as an ORF, of uncertain function. V dropped 2 bases and J dropped 3; count of bases not matched to a gene: 9. CDR3 size: 16 residues. This chain's CDR3 is CASSQGVTGTDYGYTF. The CDR3 coding sequence is TGCGCCAGCAGTCAAGGGGTTACGGGGACAGACTATGGCTACACCTTC.

V usage is TRBV7-9 and J usage is TRBJ1-6; 10 bases fit TRBD1. The CDR3 loop spans 17 amino acids. The V gene's germline CDR1 is SEHNR and CDR2 FQNEAQ (reference sequence). The V gene end was trimmed by 5 bases and the J gene end by 8 bases; junction bases not matched to a gene: 12. The DNA for the CDR3 is TGTGCCAGCAGCGTGGGACAGGGGAGAAATGACCATTCACCCCTCCACTTT. It codes for CASSVGQGRNDHSPLHF.

This clone was seen once. The chain links TRBV28 to TRBJ1-2; TRBD1 might be the D (5 bases). Germline lookup yields CDR1 MDHEN and CDR2 SYDVKM. This CDR3 has 13 residues. V lost 3 bases and J 4 bases, leaving 9 bases between the germline ends. CDR3 bases: TGTGCCAGCAGTTTCGCAGGGCTCTATGGCTACACCTTC. This sequence encodes CASSFAGLYGYTF.

The genes are TRBV19 and TRBJ2-2; D perhaps matches TRBD2 (5 bases). Trimming took 1 base from V and 5 from J, leaving 11 bases between them. CDR1 is LNHDA, CDR2 SQIVND, per germline (reference sequence). CDR3 length: 15 amino acids. For the CDR3, the DNA is TGTGCCAGTAGTATAGGAACTAGACTAACCGGGGAGCTGTTTTTT. Protein product: CASSIGTRLTGELFF.

The rearrangement joins TRBV5-8 to TRBJ2-1; 7 bases align to TRBD1. The ends lost 4 bases at V and 8 bases at J; junction bases unmatched: 12. The CDR3 loop spans 15 amino acids. The germline V gene encodes CDR1 SGHTS and CDR2 YDEGEE. CDR3 sequence reads: CASSLILTGVDEQFF. CDR3 bases: TGTGCCAGCAGCCTCATCTTAACAGGGGTGGATGAGCAGTTCTTC.